Here is one TCR beta chain with its context. The antigen remains undetermined. This sample stems from a study of Ad26.COV2.S vaccination and SARS-CoV-2 variants. Study results and caveats: Substantial post-vaccination breadth of spike-specific CD8+ and CD4+ T cell responses was reported. Using TCR breadth and depth analyses may have led to underestimated total T cell responses. Across vaccine and placebo recipients, the breadth of non-spike TCRs was similar. Placebo recipients showed lower spike-specific TCR breadth than vaccinees.

The assay was immunoSEQ multiplex PCR, and TCRdb's table has in-frame clones only and misses some. The sample lists approximately 400,000 clones; 92% were seen once. The germline CDR1 and CDR2 sequences are LGHNT and FRNRAP. The CDR3 spans 17 residues. Trimming stripped 6 bases from V and 0 bases from J, with 18 bases between. The TCR was taken from a human donor who had recovered from COVID-19. The gene calls are TRBV12-5 and TRBJ2-1, with D tentatively TRBD1 or TRBD2 (5 bases each). The specimen comprised peripheral blood, sampled after recovery from COVID-19. CDR3 coding DNA: TGTGCTAGTGGAGCCCCCAGGGTAGGAGGCTCCTACAATGAGCAGTTCTTC. This sequence encodes CASGAPRVGGSYNEQFF.